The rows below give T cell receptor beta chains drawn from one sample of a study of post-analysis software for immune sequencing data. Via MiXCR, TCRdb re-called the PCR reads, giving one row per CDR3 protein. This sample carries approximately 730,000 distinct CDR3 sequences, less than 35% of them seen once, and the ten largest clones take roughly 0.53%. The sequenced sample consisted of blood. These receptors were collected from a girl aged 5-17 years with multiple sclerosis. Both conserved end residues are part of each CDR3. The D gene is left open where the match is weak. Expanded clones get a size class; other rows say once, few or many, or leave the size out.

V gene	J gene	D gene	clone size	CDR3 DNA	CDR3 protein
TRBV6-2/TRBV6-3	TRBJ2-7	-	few	TGTGCCAGCAAAAGGTCCGACGAGCAGTACTTC	CASKRSDEQYF
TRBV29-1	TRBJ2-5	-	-	TGCAGCGTTGAAGATTTCCCGCGGGCACAAGAGACCCAGTACTTC	CSVEDFPRAQETQYF
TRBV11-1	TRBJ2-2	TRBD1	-	TGTGCCAGCAGCCGTGGGACAGGGGGAACGACCGGGGAGCTGTTTTTT	CASSRGTGGTTGELFF
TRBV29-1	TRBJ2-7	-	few	TGCAGCGTTGGGGGACACCCCTACGAGCAGTACTTC	CSVGGHPYEQYF
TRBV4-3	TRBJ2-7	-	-	TGCGCCAGCAGCCAAGATCTCTTCCGGAACACCGCGAACTACGAGCAGTACTTC	CASSQDLFRNTANYEQYF
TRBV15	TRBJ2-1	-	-	TGTGCCACCAGCAGGGGGGAGTACAATGAGCAGTTCTTC	CATSRGEYNEQFF
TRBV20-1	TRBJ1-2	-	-	TGCAGTGCTAGAACAGGGTCTAACTATGGCTACACCTTC	CSARTGSNYGYTF
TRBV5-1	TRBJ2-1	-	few	TGCGCCAGCAGCTTCCTCATATCCGTGGGCAATGAGCAGTTCTTC	CASSFLISVGNEQFF
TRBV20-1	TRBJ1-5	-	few	TGCAGTGCTAGCAACAGGGCCCAGCCCCAGCATTTT	CSASNRAQPQHF
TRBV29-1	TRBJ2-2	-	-	TGCAGCGTTCTGGGGCAGAGGAACACCGGGGAGCTGTTTTTT	CSVLGQRNTGELFF
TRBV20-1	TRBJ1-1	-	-	TGCAGTGCCCAACAGGGTCCCACTGAAGCTTTCTTT	CSAQQGPTEAFF
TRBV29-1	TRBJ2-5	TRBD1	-	TGCAGCGTTGGCAGGGGGCGAGGGGGTGAGACCCAGTACTTC	CSVGRGRGGETQYF
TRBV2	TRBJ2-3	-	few	TGTGCCAGCAGTGATTTAGTGTCCTGGCTAGGGGGAGCAGATACGCAGTATTTT	CASSDLVSWLGGADTQYF
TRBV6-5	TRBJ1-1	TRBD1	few	TGTGCCAGCAGTTACCGTAAGACAGGGGCCACTGAAGCTTTCTTT	CASSYRKTGATEAFF
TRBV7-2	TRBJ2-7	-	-	TGTGCCAGCAGCTCTACCGCTCAGTACGAGCAGTACTTC	CASSSTAQYEQYF
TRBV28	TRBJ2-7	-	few	TGTGCCAGCATCTCTCGACTTGGCCCGACCGAGCAGTACTTC	CASISRLGPTEQYF
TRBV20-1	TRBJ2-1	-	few	TGCAGTGCTAGAGATCGGCTAGACAATGAGCAGTTCTTC	CSARDRLDNEQFF
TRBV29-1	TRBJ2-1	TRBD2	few	TGCAGCGTTGACGGACTAGCGGGCTCCTACAATGAGCAGTTCTTC	CSVDGLAGSYNEQFF
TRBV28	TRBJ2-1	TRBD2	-	TGTGCCAGCAGTCCCCTCACCGGACTAGCGGGGGTATCCTACAATGAGCAGTTCTTC	CASSPLTGLAGVSYNEQFF
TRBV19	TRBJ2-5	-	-	TGTGCCAGTAGTACGGGGACGGCTCAACAAGAGACCCAGTACTTC	CASSTGTAQQETQYF
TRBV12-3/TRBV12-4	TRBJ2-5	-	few	TGTGCCAGCAGTGGGGACACCCTTGGATGGGAGCAGTACTTC	CASSGDTLGWEQYF
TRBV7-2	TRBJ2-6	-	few	TGTGCCAGCAGCTACCCCCGGGGGCGTGAGGCCAACGTCCTGACTTTC	CASSYPRGREANVLTF
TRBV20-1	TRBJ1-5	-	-	TGCAGTGCTAGCCGCCAGGGGCGCAATCAGCCCCAGCATTTT	CSASRQGRNQPQHF
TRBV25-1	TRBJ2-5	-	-	TGTGCCGGCAGTGACCTGGGCAAGACCCAGTACTTC	CAGSDLGKTQYF
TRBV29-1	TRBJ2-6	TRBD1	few	TGCAGCGTTCCTGACAGGGGGCCACACCCTGGGGCCAACGTCCTGACTTTC	CSVPDRGPHPGANVLTF
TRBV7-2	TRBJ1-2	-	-	TGTGCCAGCAGCTTAAGGGACGGAATAAACTATGGCTACACCTTC	CASSLRDGINYGYTF
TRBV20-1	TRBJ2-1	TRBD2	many	TGCAGTGCTAGGGGGACTAGCTCCTACAATGAGCAGTTCTTC	CSARGTSSYNEQFF
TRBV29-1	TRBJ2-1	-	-	TGCAGCGTTGAGGGGCCGTTCTCCTACAATGAGCAGTTCTTC	CSVEGPFSYNEQFF